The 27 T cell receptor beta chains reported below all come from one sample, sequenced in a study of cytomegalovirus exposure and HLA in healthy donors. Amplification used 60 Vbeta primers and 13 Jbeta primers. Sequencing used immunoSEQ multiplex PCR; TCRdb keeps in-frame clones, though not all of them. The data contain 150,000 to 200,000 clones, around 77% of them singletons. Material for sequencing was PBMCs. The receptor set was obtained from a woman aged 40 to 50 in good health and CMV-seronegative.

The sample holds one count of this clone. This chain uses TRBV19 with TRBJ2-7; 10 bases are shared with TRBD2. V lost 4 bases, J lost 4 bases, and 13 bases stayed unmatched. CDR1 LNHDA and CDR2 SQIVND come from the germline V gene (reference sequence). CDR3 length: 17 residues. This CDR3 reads CASSTHPTSGKRYEQYF. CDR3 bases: TGTGCCAGTAGTACCCATCCTACTAGCGGGAAGAGGTACGAGCAGTACTTC.

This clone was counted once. CDR3: CAWSVGGSSYNEQFF. CDR3 nucleotides: TGTGCCTGGAGTGTGGGGGGGAGTTCCTACAATGAGCAGTTCTTC. This chain links TRBV30 with TRBJ2-1, with 7 bases aligning to TRBD2. The CDR3 sequence is 15 residues long. V gave up 0 bases and J gave up 1 base; unmatched junction bases: 3. Germline CDR1 is GTSNPN and CDR2 is SVGIG (reference sequence).

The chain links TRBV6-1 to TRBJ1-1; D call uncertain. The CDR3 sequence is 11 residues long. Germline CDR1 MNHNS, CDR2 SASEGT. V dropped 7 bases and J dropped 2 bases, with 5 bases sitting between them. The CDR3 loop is CASTTNTEAFF. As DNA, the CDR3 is TGTGCCAGCACGACAAACACTGAAGCTTTCTTT.

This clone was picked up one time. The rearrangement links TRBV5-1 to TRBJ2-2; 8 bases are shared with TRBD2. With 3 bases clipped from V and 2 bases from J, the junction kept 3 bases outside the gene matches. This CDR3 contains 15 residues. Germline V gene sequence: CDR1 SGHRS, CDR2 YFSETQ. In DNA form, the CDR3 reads TGCGCCAGCAGCTCTACTAGCGGTAACACCGGGGAGCTGTTTTTT. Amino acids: CASSSTSGNTGELFF.

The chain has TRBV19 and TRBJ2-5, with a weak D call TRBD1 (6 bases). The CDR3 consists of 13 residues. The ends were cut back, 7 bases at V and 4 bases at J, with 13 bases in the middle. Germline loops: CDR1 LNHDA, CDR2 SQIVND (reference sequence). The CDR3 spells CASTPTGGETQYF. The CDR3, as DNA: TGTGCCAGTACCCCGACAGGCGGAGAGACCCAGTACTTC.

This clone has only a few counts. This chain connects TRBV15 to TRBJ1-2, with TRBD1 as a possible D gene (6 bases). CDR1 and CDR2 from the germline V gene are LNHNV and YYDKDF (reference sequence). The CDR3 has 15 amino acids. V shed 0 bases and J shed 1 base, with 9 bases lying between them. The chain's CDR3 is CATSRDHRDNYGYTF. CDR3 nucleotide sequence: TGTGCCACCAGCAGAGACCACAGGGATAACTATGGCTACACCTTC.

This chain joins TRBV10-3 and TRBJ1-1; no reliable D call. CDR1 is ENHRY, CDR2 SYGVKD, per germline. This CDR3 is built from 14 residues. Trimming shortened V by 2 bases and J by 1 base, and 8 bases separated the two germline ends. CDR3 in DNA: TGTGCCATCAGTGAGGAGGCGGGGAACACTGAAGCTTTCTTT. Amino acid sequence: CAISEEAGNTEAFF.

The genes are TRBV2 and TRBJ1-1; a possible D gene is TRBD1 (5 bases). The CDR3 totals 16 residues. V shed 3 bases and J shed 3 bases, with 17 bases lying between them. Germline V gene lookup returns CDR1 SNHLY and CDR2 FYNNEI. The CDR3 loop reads CASSETLSRGDTEAFF. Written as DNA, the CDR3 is TGTGCCAGCAGTGAGACTCTCTCCCGGGGGGACACTGAAGCTTTCTTT.

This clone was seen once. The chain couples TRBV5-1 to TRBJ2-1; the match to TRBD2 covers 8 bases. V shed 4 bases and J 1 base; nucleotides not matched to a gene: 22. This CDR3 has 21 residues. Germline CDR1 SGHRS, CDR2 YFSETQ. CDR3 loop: CASSPSPGGLFHLGSYNEQFF. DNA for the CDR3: TGCGCCAGCAGCCCCTCCCCGGGAGGGCTTTTCCATTTAGGGTCCTACAATGAGCAGTTCTTC. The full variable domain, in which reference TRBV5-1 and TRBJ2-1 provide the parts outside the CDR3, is KAGVTQTPRYLIKTRGQQVTLSCSPISGHRSVSWYQQTPGQGLQFLFEYFSETQRNKGNFPGRFSGRQFSNSRSEMNVSTLELGDSALYLCASSPSPGGLFHLGSYNEQFFGPGTRLTVL.

The chain's CDR3 is CASSPQDNNSPLHF. The CDR3 DNA reads as TGCGCCAGCAGCCCCCAGGATAATAATTCACCCCTCCACTTT. V and J are TRBV5-1 and TRBJ1-6; no clear D. The V gene's germline CDR1 is SGHRS and CDR2 YFSETQ. This CDR3 spans 14 amino acids. V lost 4 bases to trimming and J lost 5 bases, with 10 bases between them. Full variable domain (rest looked up from reference TRBV5-1 and TRBJ1-6): KAGVTQTPRYLIKTRGQQVTLSCSPISGHRSVSWYQQTPGQGLQFLFEYFSETQRNKGNFPGRFSGRQFSNSRSEMNVSTLELGDSALYLCASSPQDNNSPLHFGNGTRLTVT.

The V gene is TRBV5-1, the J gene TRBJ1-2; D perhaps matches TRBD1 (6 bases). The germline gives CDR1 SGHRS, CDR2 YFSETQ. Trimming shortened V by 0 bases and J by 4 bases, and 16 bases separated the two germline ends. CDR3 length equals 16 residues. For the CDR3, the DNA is TGCGCCAGCAGCTTGGACAGGGTGGAAGTGTCCTATGGCTACACCTTC. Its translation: CASSLDRVEVSYGYTF.

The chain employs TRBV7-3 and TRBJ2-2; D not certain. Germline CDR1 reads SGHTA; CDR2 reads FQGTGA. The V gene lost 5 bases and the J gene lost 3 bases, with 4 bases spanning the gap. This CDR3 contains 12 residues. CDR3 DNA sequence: TGTGCCAGCAGCCCCGACACCGGGGAGCTGTTTTTT. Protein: CASSPDTGELFF.

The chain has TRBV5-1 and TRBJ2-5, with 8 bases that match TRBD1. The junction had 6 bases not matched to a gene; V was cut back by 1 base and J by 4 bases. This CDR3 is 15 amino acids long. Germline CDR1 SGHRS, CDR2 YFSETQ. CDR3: CASSLSTGQGETQYF. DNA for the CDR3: TGCGCCAGCAGCTTGTCGACCGGACAGGGAGAGACCCAGTACTTC.

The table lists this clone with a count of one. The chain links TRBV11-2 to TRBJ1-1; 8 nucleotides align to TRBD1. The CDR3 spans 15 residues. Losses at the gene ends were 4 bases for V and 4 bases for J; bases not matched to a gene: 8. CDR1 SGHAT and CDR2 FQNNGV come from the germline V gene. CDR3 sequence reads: CASSSPYTGGTEAFF. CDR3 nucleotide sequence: TGTGCCAGCAGCTCCCCGTATACAGGGGGCACTGAAGCTTTCTTT.

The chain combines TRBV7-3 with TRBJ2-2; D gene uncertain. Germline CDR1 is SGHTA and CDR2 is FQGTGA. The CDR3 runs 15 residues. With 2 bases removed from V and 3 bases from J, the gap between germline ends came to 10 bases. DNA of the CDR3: TGTGCCAGCAGCTTAGGCCGTCTCTACACCGGGGAGCTGTTTTTT. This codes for CASSLGRLYTGELFF.

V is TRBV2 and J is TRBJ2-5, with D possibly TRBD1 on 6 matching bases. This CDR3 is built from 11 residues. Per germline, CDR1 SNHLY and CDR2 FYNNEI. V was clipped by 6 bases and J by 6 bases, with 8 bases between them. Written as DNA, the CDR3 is TGTGCCAGCAGAGGGGGAAAGACCCAGTACTTC. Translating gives CASRGGKTQYF.

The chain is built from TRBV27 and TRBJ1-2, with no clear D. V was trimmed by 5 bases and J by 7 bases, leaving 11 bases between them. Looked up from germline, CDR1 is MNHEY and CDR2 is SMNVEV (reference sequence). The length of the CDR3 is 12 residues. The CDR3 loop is CASSSPEGGYTF. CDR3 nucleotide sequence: TGTGCCAGCAGTAGCCCCGAGGGTGGCTACACCTTC.

CDR3 sequence: CASSLVAGRGGETQYF. CDR3 DNA: TGTGCCAGCAGCTTGGTAGCGGGAAGGGGCGGAGAGACCCAGTACTTC. The gene calls are TRBV5-4 and TRBJ2-5; 8 nucleotides agree with TRBD2. CDR3 length: 16 amino acids. Trimming took 0 bases from V and 4 from J; bases not matched to a gene: 8. CDR1 and CDR2 from the germline V gene are SGHNT and YYREEE (reference sequence).

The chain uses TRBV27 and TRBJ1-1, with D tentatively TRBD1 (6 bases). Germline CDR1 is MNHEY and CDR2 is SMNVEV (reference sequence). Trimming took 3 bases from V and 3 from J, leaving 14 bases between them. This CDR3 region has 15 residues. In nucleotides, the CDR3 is TGTGCCAGCAGTTTCAGGGGTTCGAGGGACACTGAAGCTTTCTTT. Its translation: CASSFRGSRDTEAFF.

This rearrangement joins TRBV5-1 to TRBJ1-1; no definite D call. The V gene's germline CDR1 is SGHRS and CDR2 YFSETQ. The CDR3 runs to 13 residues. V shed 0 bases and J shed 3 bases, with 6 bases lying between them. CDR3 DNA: TGCGCCAGCAGCTTGGGCCCGGACACTGAAGCTTTCTTT. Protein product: CASSLGPDTEAFF.

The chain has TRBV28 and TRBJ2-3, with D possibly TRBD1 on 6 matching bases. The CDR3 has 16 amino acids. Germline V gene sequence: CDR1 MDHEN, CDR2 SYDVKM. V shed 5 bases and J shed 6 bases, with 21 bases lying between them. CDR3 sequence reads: CASSPQLTGSGDTQYF. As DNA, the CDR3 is TGTGCCAGCAGTCCTCAACTGACAGGTTCTGGTGATACGCAGTATTTT.

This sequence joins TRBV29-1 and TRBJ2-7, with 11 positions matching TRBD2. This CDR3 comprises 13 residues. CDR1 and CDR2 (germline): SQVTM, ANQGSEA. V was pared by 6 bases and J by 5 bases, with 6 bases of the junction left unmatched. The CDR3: CSVLAGGLHEQYF. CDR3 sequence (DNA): TGCAGCGTCCTAGCGGGAGGTTTACACGAGCAGTACTTC.

The CDR3 sequence: CASSLGSSGSSNEQFF. In nucleotides, the CDR3 is TGCGCCAGCAGCTTGGGTTCTAGCGGGAGTAGTAATGAGCAGTTCTTC. V is TRBV5-1 and J is TRBJ2-1; 10 positions agree with TRBD2. Germline loops: CDR1 SGHRS, CDR2 YFSETQ. This CDR3 has 16 amino acids. With 0 bases clipped from V and 7 bases from J, the junction kept 7 bases outside the gene matches.

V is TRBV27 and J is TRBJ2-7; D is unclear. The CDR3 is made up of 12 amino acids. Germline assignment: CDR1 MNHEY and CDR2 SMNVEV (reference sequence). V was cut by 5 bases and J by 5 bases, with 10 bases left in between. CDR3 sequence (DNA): TGTGCCAGCAGTCGTGAGGTCCACGAGCAGTACTTC. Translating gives CASSREVHEQYF.

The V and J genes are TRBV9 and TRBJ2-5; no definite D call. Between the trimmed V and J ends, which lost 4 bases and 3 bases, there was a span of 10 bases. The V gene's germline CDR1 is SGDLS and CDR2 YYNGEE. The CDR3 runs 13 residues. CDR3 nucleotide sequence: TGTGCCAGCAGCCTCCGACTTGAAGAGACCCAGTACTTC. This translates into CASSLRLEETQYF.

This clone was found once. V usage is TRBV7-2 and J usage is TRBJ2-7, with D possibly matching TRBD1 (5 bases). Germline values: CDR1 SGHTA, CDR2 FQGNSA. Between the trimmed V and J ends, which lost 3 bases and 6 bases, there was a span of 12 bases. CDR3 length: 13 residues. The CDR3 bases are TGTGCCAGCAGCTTCTTCCAGGGTTCCGAGCAGTACTTC. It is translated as CASSFFQGSEQYF.

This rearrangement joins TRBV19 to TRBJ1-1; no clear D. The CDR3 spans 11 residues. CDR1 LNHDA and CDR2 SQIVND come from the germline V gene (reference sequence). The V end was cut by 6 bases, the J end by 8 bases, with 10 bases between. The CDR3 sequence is CASSRETEAFF. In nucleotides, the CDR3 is TGTGCCAGTAGCCGGGAAACAGAAGCTTTCTTT.